This passage covers 30 T cell receptor beta chains from one sample sequenced in a study of blood T cell repertoires in COVID-19. Produced via immunoSEQ multiplex PCR; TCRdb's table is partial and in-frame only. Among roughly 250,000 clones listed, about 89% were seen once. Specimen: PBMCs or T cells enriched from blood (not recorded which). The receptors were gathered from a man aged 40-49 years who had recovered from COVID-19.

The chain has TRBV28 and TRBJ2-1; D possibly corresponds to TRBD2 (6 bases). V was trimmed by 2 bases and J by 1 base, leaving 15 bases between them. Germline CDR1 and CDR2: MDHEN and SYDVKM. This CDR3 has 17 amino acids. The CDR3, as DNA: TGTGCCAGCAGTTTACCCTCGGCGGGATCGTCCTACAATGAGCAGTTCTTC. Translation gives CASSLPSAGSSYNEQFF.

J is TRBJ2-7 and V is TRBV19, with D perhaps matching TRBD2 (6 bases). This CDR3 has 16 residues. Trimming stripped 3 bases from V and 2 bases from J, with 17 bases between. The germline V gene has CDR1 LNHDA and CDR2 SQIVND (reference sequence). The CDR3 sequence: CASSIFPGESTYEQYF. CDR3 DNA: TGTGCCAGTAGTATCTTCCCGGGGGAGTCGACCTACGAGCAGTACTTC.

The genes are TRBV7-2 and TRBJ2-1, with D maybe TRBD2 (6 bases). The V gene's germline CDR1 is SGHTA and CDR2 FQGNSA. This CDR3 region has 15 residues. V was pared by 2 bases and J by 2 bases, with 10 bases between. The CDR3 is CASSLTGVAYNEQFF. The CDR3 DNA reads TGTGCCAGCAGCTTAACGGGGGTCGCCTACAATGAGCAGTTCTTC.

V is TRBV10-3 and J is TRBJ1-2, with 8 bases lining up with TRBD1. The CDR3 spans 14 residues. The ends lost 2 bases at V and 1 base at J; junction bases unmatched: 0. Germline V lookup: CDR1 ENHRY, CDR2 SYGVKD. CDR3 nucleotide sequence: TGTGCCATCAGTGAGGGACAGGGTAACTATGGCTACACCTTC. Translated, it gives CAISEGQGNYGYTF.

This chain joins TRBV6-5 and TRBJ1-1, with unresolved D. CDR1 is MNHEY, CDR2 SVGAGI, per germline. This CDR3 is 12 amino acids long. Trimming stripped 2 bases from V and 7 bases from J, with 8 bases between. The CDR3 loop reads CASSYLGSEAFF. DNA of the CDR3: TGTGCCAGCAGTTACCTCGGGAGTGAAGCTTTCTTT.

CDR3 in amino acids: CASSPTGESTDTQYF. The CDR3 DNA reads as TGTGCCAGCAGCCCGACAGGGGAAAGCACAGATACGCAGTATTTT. The chain recombines TRBV5-4 with TRBJ2-3; 8 bases are shared with TRBD1. V trimming: 4 bases; J trimming: 0 bases; junction bases outside the gene matches: 4. CDR3 length equals 15 residues. The germline V gene has CDR1 SGHNT and CDR2 YYREEE (reference sequence).

The rearrangement links TRBV6-5 to TRBJ1-2; 8 positions agree with TRBD1. The junction had 9 bases not matched to a gene; V was cut back by 5 bases and J by 4 bases. The CDR3 extends over 15 amino acids. Germline assignment: CDR1 MNHEY and CDR2 SVGAGI. The CDR3 nucleotides read TGTGCCAGCAGTCAGAAATTAACAGGGGGCTATGGCTACACCTTC. Translating it yields CASSQKLTGGYGYTF.

As concerns this clone: The same CDR3 is also encoded by other DNA sequences in this sample. CDR3 sequence (DNA): TGTGCCACCAGCAGATCTTTACAGGGAATCACTGAAGCTTTCTTT. It encodes CATSRSLQGITEAFF. V gene TRBV15 combines with J gene TRBJ1-1; tentatively, D is TRBD1 (6 bases). The CDR3 runs 15 residues. V was trimmed by 2 bases and J by 4 bases, leaving 14 bases between them. Germline CDR1 and CDR2: LNHNV and YYDKDF (reference sequence).

The rearrangement joins TRBV18 to TRBJ1-5, with 9 bases aligning to TRBD1. The germline gives CDR1 KGHSH, CDR2 LQKENI. With V trimmed by 6 bases and J by 1 base, 7 bases remained unmatched. The CDR3 has 16 amino acids. CDR3: CASSKTGGWSNQPQHF. The CDR3 DNA follows: TGTGCCAGCTCTAAGACAGGGGGTTGGAGCAATCAGCCCCAGCATTTT.

This chain joins TRBV28 and TRBJ2-3, with TRBD1 matching over 7 bases. V was pared by 5 bases and J by 1 base, with 9 bases of the junction left unmatched. The germline gives CDR1 MDHEN, CDR2 SYDVKM. The CDR3 spans 16 residues. The CDR3 DNA reads as TGTGCCAGCAGTCTTACAGGGGATTGGGGCACAGATACGCAGTATTTT. As protein: CASSLTGDWGTDTQYF.

This clone was seen only a few times. The CDR3 here is CASSVWRGPGSYNEQFF. The CDR3 coding sequence is TGTGCCAGCAGCGTCTGGAGGGGACCGGGCTCCTACAATGAGCAGTTCTTC. The rearrangement links TRBV9 to TRBJ2-1; D might be TRBD2 (6 bases). The CDR3 length is 17 residues. Germline V CDR1 and CDR2: SGDLS, YYNGEE. Trimming pared 2 bases from V and 0 bases from J, leaving 15 bases between.

The gene calls are TRBV28 and TRBJ2-7; TRBD1 matches at 11 bases. Germline trimming cut 3 bases from V and 3 bases from J; bases unmatched to any gene: 7. Germline loops: CDR1 MDHEN, CDR2 SYDVKM. There are 16 residues in the CDR3. The CDR3 DNA reads as TGTGCCAGCAGTTTGTCGACCGGGACAGGGGGCTACGAGCAGTACTTC. The encoded protein is CASSLSTGTGGYEQYF.

The rearrangement joins TRBV6-2 or TRBV6-3 to TRBJ2-7; maybe TRBD2 (6 bases). The CDR3 contains 14 residues. The V gene's germline CDR1 is MNHEY and CDR2 SVGEGT. V dropped 6 bases and J dropped 2 bases, with 14 bases sitting between them. CDR3 sequence (DNA): TGTGCCAGCAGCCCGGGACTTGGGACCTACGAGCAGTACTTC. Protein: CASSPGLGTYEQYF.

The chain joins TRBV7-9 to TRBJ1-1, with a tentative D call TRBD1 (5 bases). Germline CDR1 is SEHNR and CDR2 is FQNEAQ (reference sequence). V lost 0 bases to trimming and J lost 1 base, with 9 bases between them. The CDR3 extends over 15 amino acids. The CDR3 region is CASSLALGGNTEAFF. As DNA, the CDR3 is TGTGCCAGCAGCTTAGCGCTGGGGGGGAACACTGAAGCTTTCTTT.

This clone was seen a single time. The V gene is TRBV4-3, the J gene TRBJ2-3; possibly TRBD1 for D (7 bases). Germline V gene data show CDR1 as LGHNA and CDR2 as YSLEER. This CDR3 has 15 residues. The V end was cut by 3 bases, the J end by 0 bases, with 10 bases between. The CDR3 is CASSQAGQSTDTQYF. The CDR3 DNA is TGCGCCAGCAGCCAGGCGGGACAGAGCACAGATACGCAGTATTTT.

The chain employs TRBV12-3 or TRBV12-4 and TRBJ1-4; the match to TRBD1 covers 11 bases. With V trimmed by 8 bases and J by 11 bases, 7 bases remained unmatched. CDR3 length equals 13 residues. CDR3 sequence reads: CASSPGDRGKLFF. The CDR3 DNA reads TGTGCCAGCTCGCCCGGGGACAGGGGGAAACTGTTTTTT.

A single count supports this clone. The chain carries TRBV15 and TRBJ2-7; D remains unclear. The V end was cut by 3 bases, the J end by 3 bases, with 12 bases between. The CDR3 length is 14 residues. Germline loops: CDR1 LNHNV, CDR2 YYDKDF (reference sequence). The CDR3 spells CATSSPGSFYEQYF. As DNA, the CDR3 is TGTGCCACCAGCAGTCCGGGTTCATTCTACGAGCAGTACTTC.

V is TRBV10-3 and J is TRBJ2-5; a weak D match, TRBD2 (6 bases). This CDR3 region has 16 residues. V lost 4 bases and J lost 3, with 18 bases in between. Per the germline V gene, CDR1 is ENHRY and CDR2 is SYGVKD. The chain's CDR3 is CAISGWGDLQKETQYF. CDR3 DNA sequence: TGTGCCATCAGTGGATGGGGGGATTTGCAAAAAGAGACCCAGTACTTC.

The DNA for the CDR3 is TGCGCCAGCAGCTTGGGGGCAGGGGGCGAAGGTCAGCCCCAGCATTTT. This gives the protein CASSLGAGGEGQPQHF. The J gene is TRBJ1-5, the V gene TRBV5-1; TRBD1 aligns across 8 bases. V shed 0 bases and J 6 bases; nucleotides not matched to a gene: 8. The germline V gene has CDR1 SGHRS and CDR2 YFSETQ. This CDR3 has 16 amino acids.

This chain links TRBV14 with TRBJ2-1; 14 nucleotides align to TRBD2. Per the germline V gene, CDR1 is SGHDN and CDR2 is FVKESK. The CDR3 covers 18 residues. Losses at the gene ends were 8 bases for V and 3 bases for J; bases not matched to a gene: 12. CDR3 loop: CASSGTSGRRSNYNEQFF. The CDR3 DNA sequence: TGTGCCAGCTCCGGGACTAGCGGGAGAAGGTCAAACTACAATGAGCAGTTCTTC.

The J gene is TRBJ2-3, the V gene TRBV12-3 or TRBV12-4; D unclear. Between the trimmed V and J ends, which lost 7 bases and 4 bases, there was a span of 9 bases. This CDR3 has 12 residues. CDR3 protein: CASTLSPDTQYF. Written as DNA, the CDR3 is TGTGCCAGCACCCTTTCCCCAGATACGCAGTATTTT.

The chain couples TRBV25-1 to TRBJ2-7, with D perhaps TRBD2 (6 bases). V was pared by 4 bases and J by 6 bases, with 13 bases between. The CDR3 sequence is 13 residues long. Germline V lookup: CDR1 MGHDK, CDR2 SYGVNS. In nucleotides, the CDR3 is TGTGCCAGCAGTGTGGGGGGAAAGGCCGAGCAGTACTTC. This encodes CASSVGGKAEQYF.

The chain uses TRBV19 and TRBJ2-7; TRBD1 matches 7 bases. Germline V gives CDR1 LNHDA, CDR2 SQIVND (reference sequence). This CDR3 is built from 13 residues. V trimming: 6 bases; J trimming: 5 bases; junction bases outside the gene matches: 7. Written as DNA, the CDR3 is TGTGCCAGTAGCACTCACAGGGGCCACGAGCAGTACTTC. Translated, it gives CASSTHRGHEQYF. The variable domain in full, completed from reference TRBV19 and TRBJ2-7, reads DGGITQSPKYLFRKEGQNVTLSCEQNLNHDAMYWYRQDPGQGLRLIYYSQIVNDFQKGDIAEGYSVSREKKESFPLTVTSAQKNPTAFYLCASSTHRGHEQYFGPGTRLTVT.

The V and J genes are TRBV29-1 and TRBJ1-2; 11 nucleotides line up with TRBD1. From germline, CDR1 is SQVTM and CDR2 ANQGSEA. The length of the CDR3 is 13 residues. V trimming: 6 bases; J trimming: 3 bases; junction bases outside the gene matches: 3. The CDR3 loop reads CSVGTGGDYGYTF. The CDR3 DNA sequence: TGCAGCGTAGGGACAGGGGGTGACTATGGCTACACCTTC.

V usage is TRBV7-4 and J usage is TRBJ1-5, with 7 nucleotides matching TRBD1. The V gene end was trimmed by 1 base and the J gene end by 0 bases; junction bases not matched to a gene: 9. Germline CDR1 is SGHVT and CDR2 is SQSDAQ. CDR3 length: 18 residues. In nucleotides, the CDR3 is TGTGCCAGCAGCTTAGATTTTGGGGGACAGCATAGCAATCAGCCCCAGCATTTT. It is translated as CASSLDFGGQHSNQPQHF.

V and J are TRBV4-2 and TRBJ1-4, with D possibly being TRBD1 (5 bases). Germline loops: CDR1 LGHNA, CDR2 YNFKEQ. The V end was cut by 1 base, the J end by 0 bases, with 15 bases between. There are 18 residues in the CDR3. CDR3 nucleotides: TGTGCCAGCAGCCAAGGTCCCCCAGGGAAAACAACTAATGAAAAACTGTTTTTT. This encodes CASSQGPPGKTTNEKLFF.

J is TRBJ1-1 and V is TRBV6-5, with a weak D call TRBD1 (5 bases). V gave up 2 bases and J gave up 4 bases, with 14 bases separating them. Germline V gene lookup returns CDR1 MNHEY and CDR2 SVGAGI. The CDR3 runs to 15 residues. The CDR3 DNA is TGTGCCAGCAGTTACGGGGCGATTCTAGGCACTGAAGCTTTCTTT. It encodes CASSYGAILGTEAFF.

This clone was observed a handful of times. This sequence joins TRBV27 and TRBJ1-1; TRBD1 agrees at 7 bases. V trimming: 4 bases; J trimming: 0 bases; junction bases outside the gene matches: 5. This CDR3 contains 15 residues. Germline assignment: CDR1 MNHEY and CDR2 SMNVEV (reference sequence). CDR3 DNA sequence: TGTGCCAGCAGTTCTACAGGGGTGATGAACACTGAAGCTTTCTTT. Translation: CASSSTGVMNTEAFF.

In regard to this clone: Compared with germline, one end of the junction differs, possibly owing to a read error. This chain connects TRBV7-7 to TRBJ1-1, with 9 bases lining up with TRBD1. The CDR3 has 18 amino acids. Germline loops: CDR1 SSHAT, CDR2 FNYEAQ (reference sequence). CDR3 sequence (DNA): TGTGCTAGCAGCTTACCTTTAAGACAGGGGGGTTCGTCCACTGAAGCTTTCTTT. Amino acids: CASSLPLRQGGSSTEAFF.

This clone was counted once. The chain joins TRBV5-5 to TRBJ2-2; D possibly corresponds to TRBD2 (6 bases). From germline, CDR1 is SGHKS and CDR2 YYEKEE (reference sequence). The CDR3 totals 16 residues. Trimming stripped 4 bases from V and 3 bases from J, with 16 bases between. The DNA of the CDR3 is TGTGCCAGCAGCGTCCCCGGGGACTTGGACACCGGGGAGCTGTTTTTT. The encoded protein is CASSVPGDLDTGELFF.